The 14 T cell receptor beta chains presented below share a single source sample, sequenced in a study of T cell responses to AZD1222 COVID-19 vaccine. The protocol was immunoSEQ multiplex PCR, while the TCRdb copy is restricted to in-frame clones and leaves out a portion. The repertoire includes around 110,000 clones, roughly nine tenths of them detected once, and 1.5% to 2% sits in the top ten. The specimen comprised peripheral blood, sampled 28 days after the second AZD1222 dose. The source of these receptors is an adult who received the AZD1222 COVID-19 vaccine.

The genes are TRBV11-2 and TRBJ2-5; weak D call: TRBD2 (6 bases). The germline CDR1 and CDR2 sequences are SGHAT and FQNNGV. V was clipped by 2 bases and J by 5 bases, with 12 bases between them. This CDR3 spans 14 amino acids. The DNA for the CDR3 is TGTGCCAGCAGCTTAAACGGGGGTTTTGAGACCCAGTACTTC. Translated: CASSLNGGFETQYF.

This rearrangement joins TRBV5-6 to TRBJ2-3; D ambiguous. The ends were cut back, 2 bases at V and 4 bases at J, with 11 bases in the middle. The CDR3 is 14 amino acids. CDR1 SGHDT and CDR2 YYEEEE come from the germline V gene. CDR3 bases: TGTGCCAGCAGCTTTACCTATCCCCCAGATACGCAGTATTTT. Translated, it gives CASSFTYPPDTQYF. Supplemented by reference TRBV5-6 and TRBJ2-3, the full variable domain reads DAGVTQSPTHLIKTRGQQVTLRCSPKSGHDTVSWYQQALGQGPQFIFQYYEEEERQRGNFPDRFSGHQFPNYSSELNVNALLLGDSALYLCASSFTYPPDTQYFGPGTRLTVL.

This chain joins TRBV6-5 and TRBJ1-4; 7 bases are a match to TRBD1. Germline V CDR1 and CDR2: MNHEY, SVGAGI. Trimming took 5 bases from V and 6 from J; bases not matched to a gene: 9. The CDR3 contains 15 residues. CDR3 in amino acids: CASSKTGFNYEKLFF. The CDR3 region has the DNA TGTGCCAGCAGTAAGACAGGGTTTAATTATGAAAAACTGTTTTTT.

The chain has TRBV19 and TRBJ1-1; D gene uncertain. The CDR3 length is 13 residues. Trimming took 8 bases from V and 1 from J, leaving 11 bases between them. Germline CDR1 reads LNHDA; CDR2 reads SQIVND (reference sequence). The CDR3 loop reads CASGLTANTEAFF. For the CDR3, the DNA is TGTGCCAGTGGACTTACAGCGAACACTGAAGCTTTCTTT.

This rearrangement joins TRBV15 to TRBJ2-3, with D possibly TRBD2 on 5 matching bases. Trimming left V 8 bases short and J 4 bases short, with 16 bases between. The CDR3 loop spans 14 amino acids. Germline CDR1 is LNHNV and CDR2 is YYDKDF (reference sequence). CDR3 sequence reads: CATAGEYSADTQYF. The CDR3 DNA is TGTGCCACCGCAGGAGAATATAGCGCAGATACGCAGTATTTT.

The chain carries TRBV10-3 and TRBJ2-3; D gene uncertain. Germline V gene lookup returns CDR1 ENHRY and CDR2 SYGVKD. Trimming took off 2 bases at V and 6 bases at J, with 6 bases between the two ends. The length of the CDR3 is 12 residues. DNA for the CDR3: TGTGCCATCAGTGAGGCAGGTGATACGCAGTATTTT. This sequence encodes CAISEAGDTQYF.

The rearrangement links TRBV3-1 (or the pseudogene TRBV3-2) to TRBJ1-2, with D hard to call. Germline V gene lookup returns CDR1 LGHDT and CDR2 YNNKEL (reference sequence). The length of the CDR3 is 12 residues. Trimming took off 0 bases at V and 8 bases at J, with 7 bases between the two ends. The CDR3 nucleotides are TGTGCCAGCAGCCAAGACGAGAGGGGCTACACCTTC. This gives the protein CASSQDERGYTF.

This chain connects TRBV6-2 or TRBV6-3 to TRBJ1-2; D call uncertain. The CDR3 consists of 12 residues. Germline lookup yields CDR1 MNHEY and CDR2 SVGEGT. V was clipped by 2 bases and J by 4 bases, with 5 bases between them. CDR3 residues: CASSYRRYGYTF. CDR3 in DNA: TGTGCCAGCAGTTACCGGCGCTATGGCTACACCTTC.

V usage is TRBV5-1 and J usage is TRBJ1-2, with 9 bases fitting TRBD1. The length of the CDR3 is 13 residues. The V and J ends lost 3 bases and 8 bases, in that order; junction bases with no gene match: 5. Germline values: CDR1 SGHRS, CDR2 YFSETQ. The CDR3 region has the DNA TGCGCCAGCAGCTACTGGACAGGGGACGGCTACACCTTC. Translating it yields CASSYWTGDGYTF.

This clone was observed once. The chain has TRBV6-5 and TRBJ2-1; 9 bases line up with TRBD2. The trim removed 0 bases at V and 7 bases at J, leaving 4 bases unmatched. The CDR3 has 15 residues. Germline-derived CDR1 and CDR2 are MNHEY and SVGAGI. The CDR3 region is CASSYSSGSQNEQFF. CDR3 nucleotides: TGTGCCAGCAGTTACTCTAGCGGGAGTCAAAATGAGCAGTTCTTC.

The CDR3 loop reads CASSQDGGFYGYTF. In DNA form, the CDR3 reads TGTGCCAGCAGCCAAGATGGAGGGTTCTATGGCTACACCTTC. The rearrangement uses TRBV3-1 (or the pseudogene TRBV3-2) and TRBJ1-2; D gene uncertain. Germline-derived CDR1 and CDR2 are LGHDT and YNNKEL (reference sequence). The V and J ends lost 0 bases and 4 bases respectively, with 9 bases between them. The CDR3 consists of 14 residues.

V is TRBV28 and J is TRBJ1-5; no definite D call. The CDR3 has 12 residues. V gave up 5 bases and J gave up 1 base, with 3 bases separating them. Looked up from germline, CDR1 is MDHEN and CDR2 is SYDVKM. The CDR3 nucleotides read TGTGCCAGCAGTCCAAGCAATCAGCCCCAGCATTTT. It is translated as CASSPSNQPQHF.

V and J are TRBV5-1 and TRBJ2-3, with D unclear. In germline, CDR1 is SGHRS, CDR2 YFSETQ. With 4 bases removed from V and 2 bases from J, the gap between germline ends came to 17 bases. This CDR3 region has 16 residues. The CDR3 bases are TGCGCCAGCAGCGAGACCAGGCGAGAGTACACAGATACGCAGTATTTT. The encoded protein is CASSETRREYTDTQYF.

The gene calls are TRBV6-1 and TRBJ1-6; D not resolved. Trimming shortened V by 1 base and J by 2 bases, and 6 bases separated the two germline ends. The germline V gene has CDR1 MNHNS and CDR2 SASEGT. The CDR3 consists of 15 residues. This CDR3 reads CASSEGQAYNSPLHF. The CDR3 DNA follows: TGTGCCAGCAGTGAAGGGCAGGCCTATAATTCACCCCTCCACTTT.